One sample yielded the 5 T cell receptor beta chains listed below, sequenced in a study of cytomegalovirus exposure and HLA in healthy donors. 60 Vbeta and 13 Jbeta primers were used in PCR. Data came from immunoSEQ multiplex PCR; TCRdb stores just in-frame clones and leaves some out. The data contain roughly 160,000 clones, 73% of them singletons. Specimen: PBMCs. The receptors come from a woman between 18 and 30 years old in good health and CMV-seropositive.

This chain links TRBV7-6 with TRBJ2-7, with 7 bases identical to TRBD1. Germline CDR1 reads SGHVS; CDR2 reads FNYEAQ. CDR3 length equals 14 residues. The junction had 5 bases not matched to a gene; V was cut back by 4 bases and J by 2 bases. CDR3 sequence reads: CASSSGDSTYEQYF. CDR3 DNA sequence: TGTGCCAGCAGCTCAGGGGACAGCACCTACGAGCAGTACTTC.

V and J are TRBV6-1 and TRBJ1-5; D is perhaps TRBD1 (6 bases). Looked up from germline, CDR1 is MNHNS and CDR2 is SASEGT. V was pared by 4 bases and J by 7 bases, with 14 bases between. The CDR3 is 14 amino acids. The CDR3 protein is CASSVMAGDQPQHF. In DNA, the CDR3 is TGTGCCAGCAGTGTAATGGCAGGGGACCAGCCCCAGCATTTT.

The CDR3 region is CASSGRDRGDYEQYF. As DNA, the CDR3 is TGTGCCAGCAGTGGAAGGGACAGGGGGGACTACGAGCAGTACTTC. V gene TRBV2 combines with J gene TRBJ2-7; TRBD1 matches at 11 bases. Germline V gene sequence: CDR1 SNHLY, CDR2 FYNNEI. The CDR3 loop spans 15 amino acids. Germline trimming cut 4 bases from V and 3 bases from J; bases unmatched to any gene: 5.

V usage is TRBV27 and J usage is TRBJ1-5; 7 positions agree with TRBD1. The CDR3 has 15 amino acids. Per germline, CDR1 MNHEY and CDR2 SMNVEV (reference sequence). Trimming took 5 bases from V and 6 from J; bases not matched to a gene: 10. DNA of the CDR3: TGTGCCAGCAGTCCTACGACAGGGTTGGGTCAGCCCCAGCATTTT. Translation gives CASSPTTGLGQPQHF.

V gene TRBV9 combines with J gene TRBJ2-7, with D possibly TRBD2 on 6 matching bases. The V end lost 4 bases, the J end lost 0 bases, and 11 bases lay between the germline ends. CDR1 and CDR2 from the germline V gene are SGDLS and YYNGEE. The CDR3 consists of 14 residues. The CDR3 DNA reads as TGTGCCAGCAGCCCGGGCGGGGCCTCCTACGAGCAGTACTTC. Encoded protein: CASSPGGASYEQYF.